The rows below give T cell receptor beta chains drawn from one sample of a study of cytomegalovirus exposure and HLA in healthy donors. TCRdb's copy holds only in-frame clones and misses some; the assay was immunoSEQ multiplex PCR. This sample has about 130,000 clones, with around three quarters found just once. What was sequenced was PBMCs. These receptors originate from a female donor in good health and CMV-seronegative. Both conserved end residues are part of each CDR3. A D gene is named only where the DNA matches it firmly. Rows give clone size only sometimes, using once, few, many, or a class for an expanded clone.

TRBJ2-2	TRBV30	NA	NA	CAGLGTSINTGELFF	TGTGCTGGCTTGGGGACTTCAATAAACACCGGGGAGCTGTTTTTT
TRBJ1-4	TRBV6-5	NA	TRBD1	CASSISGTGGGKLFF	TGTGCCAGCAGCATCAGCGGGACAGGGGGTGGAAAACTGTTTTTT
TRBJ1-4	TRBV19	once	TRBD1	CASSETAGTVGEKLFF	TGTGCCAGTAGTGAAACAGCCGGGACAGTGGGTGAAAAACTGTTTTTT
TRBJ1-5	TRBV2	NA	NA	CASSERYPNQPQHF	TGTGCCAGCAGTGAACGCTATCCGAATCAGCCCCAGCATTTT
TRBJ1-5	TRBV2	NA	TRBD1	CASRLQGGHSNQPQHF	TGTGCCAGCCGACTACAGGGGGGCCATAGCAATCAGCCCCAGCATTTT
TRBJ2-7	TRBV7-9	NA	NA	CASSFGGVGYEQYF	TGTGCCAGCAGCTTCGGGGGAGTAGGGTACGAGCAGTACTTC
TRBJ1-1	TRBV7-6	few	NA	CASRNPNAEAFF	TGTGCCAGCAGGAATCCTAACGCTGAAGCTTTCTTT
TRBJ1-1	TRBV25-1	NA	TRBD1	CASSSFRDSYEAFF	TGTGCCAGCAGTTCCTTCCGGGACAGCTATGAAGCTTTCTTT
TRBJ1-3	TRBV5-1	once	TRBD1	CASSLATGTGYGNTIYF	TGCGCCAGCAGCTTGGCCACCGGGACAGGTTATGGAAACACCATATATTTT
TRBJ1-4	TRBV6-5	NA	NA	CASTATGTSNEKLFF	TGTGCCAGCACCGCCACGGGGACTAGTAATGAAAAACTGTTTTTT
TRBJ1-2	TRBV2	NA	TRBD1	CASFRVQGVNYGYTF	TGTGCCAGCTTTAGAGTTCAGGGGGTTAACTATGGCTACACCTTC
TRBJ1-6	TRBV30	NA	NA	CAWSVTAGSPLHF	TGTGCCTGGAGTGTAACTGCGGGTTCACCCCTCCACTTT
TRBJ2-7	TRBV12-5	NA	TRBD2	CASGLIGSSGVREEQYF	TGTGCTAGTGGTTTGATAGGCTCTAGCGGGGTCCGTGAAGAGCAGTACTTC
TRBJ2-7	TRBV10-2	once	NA	CASSLQPTYEQYF	TGCGCCAGCAGTCTACAGCCCACCTACGAGCAGTACTTC
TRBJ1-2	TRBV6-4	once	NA	CASSDSYGDYGYTF	TGTGCCAGCAGTGACTCTTACGGGGACTATGGCTACACCTTC
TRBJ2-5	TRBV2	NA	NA	CASSVPGVETQYF	TGTGCCAGCAGTGTGCCGGGAGTGGAGACCCAGTACTTC
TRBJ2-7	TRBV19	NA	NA	CASSTQGGGNYEQYF	TGTGCCAGTAGTACCCAGGGAGGCGGGAACTACGAGCAGTACTTC
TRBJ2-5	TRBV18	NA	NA	CASSRVGETQYF	TGTGCCAGCTCCCGGGTCGGGGAGACCCAGTACTTC
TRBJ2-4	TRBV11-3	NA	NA	CASSLTRGARIQYF	TGTGCCAGCAGCTTGACTCGGGGGGCGCGCATTCAGTACTTC
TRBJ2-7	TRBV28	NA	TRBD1	CASSQTGLSYEQYF	TGTGCCAGCAGTCAGACAGGGCTTTCCTACGAGCAGTACTTC
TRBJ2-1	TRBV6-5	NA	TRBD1	CASSSPGQGGRDEQFF	TGTGCCAGCAGTTCCCCGGGACAGGGTGGTCGTGATGAGCAGTTCTTC
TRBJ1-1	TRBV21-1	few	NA	CARGKLTGEINTEAFF	TGTGCCAGGGGGAAACTTACAGGGGAGATAAACACTGAAGCTTTCTTT
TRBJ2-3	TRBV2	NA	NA	CASSEAVNSDTQYF	TGTGCCAGCAGTGAAGCGGTGAACTCAGATACGCAGTATTTT
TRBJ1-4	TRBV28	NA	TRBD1	CGYRDRANEKLFF	TGTGGATACCGGGACAGAGCTAATGAAAAACTGTTTTTT
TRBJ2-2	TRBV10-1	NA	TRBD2	CASGITSGRALDTGELFF	TGCGCCAGCGGGATTACTAGCGGGAGGGCCCTGGACACCGGGGAGCTGTTTTTT
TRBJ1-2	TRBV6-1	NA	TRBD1	CASSEPGTGNYGYTF	TGTGCCAGCAGTGAACCCGGGACAGGGAACTATGGCTACACCTTC
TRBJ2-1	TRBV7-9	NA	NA	CASSLALFSGEQFF	TGTGCCAGCAGCTTAGCTCTTTTTTCCGGTGAGCAGTTCTTC
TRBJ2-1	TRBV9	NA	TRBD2	CASSPRGLAGDNEQFF	TGTGCCAGCAGCCCTAGGGGACTAGCGGGAGACAATGAGCAGTTCTTC
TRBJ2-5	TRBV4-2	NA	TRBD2	CASSLTGGSQETQYF	TGTGCCAGCAGCCTTACCGGGGGGAGCCAAGAGACCCAGTACTTC
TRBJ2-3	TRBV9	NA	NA	CASSVASSKDTQYF	TGTGCCAGCAGCGTAGCCAGTTCCAAAGATACGCAGTATTTT
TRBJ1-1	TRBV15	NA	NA	CATSRESIRGGTENTEAFF	TGTGCCACCAGCAGAGAATCTATTCGCGGGGGGACGGAGAACACTGAAGCTTTCTTT
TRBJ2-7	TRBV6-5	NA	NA	CASTGDSPYEQYF	TGTGCCAGCACCGGGGACTCGCCCTACGAGCAGTACTTC
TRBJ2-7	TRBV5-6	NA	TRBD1	CASSTPGQGAGEQYF	TGTGCCAGCAGCACGCCGGGACAGGGGGCAGGTGAGCAGTACTTC
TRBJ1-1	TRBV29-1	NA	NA	CSVEGRGDEAFF	TGCAGCGTTGAGGGCCGGGGTGATGAAGCTTTCTTT
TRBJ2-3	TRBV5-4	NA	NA	CASSLGTASTDTQYF	TGTGCCAGCAGCTTGGGGACAGCTAGCACAGATACGCAGTATTTT
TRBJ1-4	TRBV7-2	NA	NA	CASSLVVGANEKLFF	TGTGCCAGCAGCTTAGTTGTAGGGGCTAATGAAAAACTGTTTTTT
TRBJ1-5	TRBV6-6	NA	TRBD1	CASRPTGDNQPQHF	TGTGCCAGCAGACCAACAGGGGACAATCAGCCCCAGCATTTT
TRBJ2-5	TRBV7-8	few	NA	CASSHNLRVETQYF	TGTGCCAGCAGTCATAACCTCAGGGTAGAGACCCAGTACTTC
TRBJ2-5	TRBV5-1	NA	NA	CASSLVPGLSQETQYF	TGCGCCAGCAGCTTGGTACCGGGACTGAGCCAAGAGACCCAGTACTTC
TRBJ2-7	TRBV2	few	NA	CASSEGRFSSSYEQYF	TGTGCCAGCAGTGAAGGCCGGTTCTCTAGCTCCTACGAGCAGTACTTC
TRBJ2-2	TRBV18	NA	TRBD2	CASSPAGGHTGELFF	TGTGCCAGCTCGCCAGCGGGGGGCCACACCGGGGAGCTGTTTTTT
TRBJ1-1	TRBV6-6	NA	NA	CASSLDSPMVSEAFF	TGTGCCAGCAGTCTCGACAGTCCAATGGTCTCTGAAGCTTTCTTT
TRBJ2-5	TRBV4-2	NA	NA	CASSQVGATETQYF	TGTGCCAGCAGCCAAGTGGGGGCTACCGAGACCCAGTACTTC
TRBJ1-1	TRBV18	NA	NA	CASSPPGIGSTEAFF	TGTGCCAGCTCACCACCGGGCATAGGGAGCACTGAAGCTTTCTTT
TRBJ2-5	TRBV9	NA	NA	CASSKSGLGETQYF	TGTGCCAGCAGTAAGTCGGGATTGGGAGAGACCCAGTACTTC
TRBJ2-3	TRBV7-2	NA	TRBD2	CASSFLRLAADTQYF	TGTGCCAGCAGCTTTTTACGCCTAGCGGCAGATACGCAGTATTTT
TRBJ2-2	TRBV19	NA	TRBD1	CASSMGTGTTGELFF	TGTGCCAGTAGTATGGGGACAGGGACCACCGGGGAGCTGTTTTTT
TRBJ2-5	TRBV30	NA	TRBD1	CAWSQQQGTEYF	TGTGCCTGGAGTCAACAACAGGGGACAGAGTACTTC
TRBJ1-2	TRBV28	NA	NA	CASSLTGTSFYGYTF	TGTGCCAGCAGTTTGACAGGTACCTCATTCTATGGCTACACCTTC
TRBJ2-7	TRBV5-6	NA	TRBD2	CASSLGGTSSYEQYF	TGTGCCAGCAGCCTTGGGGGGACTAGCTCCTACGAGCAGTACTTC
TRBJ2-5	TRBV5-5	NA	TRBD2	CASSTRTSGGAGEETQYF	TGTGCCAGCAGTACTCGGACTAGCGGGGGGGCTGGGGAAGAGACCCAGTACTTC
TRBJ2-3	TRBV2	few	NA	CASSQQQRLQYF	TGTGCCAGCAGTCAGCAGCAGAGACTGCAGTATTTT
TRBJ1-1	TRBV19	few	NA	CASSSIDMRTEAFF	TGTGCCAGTAGTTCGATCGATATGAGGACTGAAGCTTTCTTT